The rows below give T cell receptor beta chains drawn from one sample of a study of blood T cell repertoires in COVID-19. The table came from immunoSEQ multiplex PCR; TCRdb's copy has only in-frame clones and leaves some out. This table holds a few hundred thousand clones, about 89% found once. The specimen was PBMCs or T cells enriched from blood (not recorded which). The receptors come from a woman aged 25 to 39 who had recovered from COVID-19. Both conserved end residues are trimmed from each CDR3. Each record gives: clone size, J gene, V gene, CDR3 protein. Some rows have no size entry. The others give once, few or many, or a class for an expanded clone.

>.|TRBJ1-5|TRBV6-5
ASRQAGNQPQH
>.|TRBJ2-1|TRBV5-4
ASSPRQGNYNEQF
>.|TRBJ2-5|TRBV6-5
ASSYGRGAEETQY
>.|TRBJ1-4|TRBV7-6
ASSKAGREEKLF
>.|TRBJ1-2|TRBV13
ASSATGLLGYGYT
>.|TRBJ1-3|TRBV5-1
ASSFGGRTFYSGNTIY
>.|TRBJ2-2|TRBV10-3
AISPDSADTGELF
>.|TRBJ2-7|TRBV3-1/TRBV3-2
ASSQAGQGTMRGLEQY
>.|TRBJ2-3|TRBV12-3/TRBV12-4
ASTRDLTDTQY
>.|TRBJ2-5|TRBV5-1
ASSNGLAGIKETQY
>once|TRBJ2-7|TRBV28
ASSTLAGASEQY
>.|TRBJ2-5|TRBV9
ASSVETGVETQY
>.|TRBJ2-1|TRBV9
ASTQGVRSYNEQF
>few|TRBJ2-7|TRBV7-6
ASSYASGTAYEQY
>once|TRBJ1-2|TRBV2
ASRVENYGYT
>.|TRBJ1-1|TRBV10-2
ASSDVWRLILKQNTEAF
>.|TRBJ1-1|TRBV18
ASSRGGGDSEAF
>.|TRBJ2-1|TRBV11-2
ASSLASGLAGGQNEQF
>once|TRBJ1-2|TRBV6-4
ASSDQSGQGAYGYT
>.|TRBJ1-1|TRBV6-6
ASSSTGMGDTEAF
>few|TRBJ1-1|TRBV7-3
ASSLVEGAMNTEAF
>once|TRBJ2-3|TRBV11-3
ASSLDSVGTQY